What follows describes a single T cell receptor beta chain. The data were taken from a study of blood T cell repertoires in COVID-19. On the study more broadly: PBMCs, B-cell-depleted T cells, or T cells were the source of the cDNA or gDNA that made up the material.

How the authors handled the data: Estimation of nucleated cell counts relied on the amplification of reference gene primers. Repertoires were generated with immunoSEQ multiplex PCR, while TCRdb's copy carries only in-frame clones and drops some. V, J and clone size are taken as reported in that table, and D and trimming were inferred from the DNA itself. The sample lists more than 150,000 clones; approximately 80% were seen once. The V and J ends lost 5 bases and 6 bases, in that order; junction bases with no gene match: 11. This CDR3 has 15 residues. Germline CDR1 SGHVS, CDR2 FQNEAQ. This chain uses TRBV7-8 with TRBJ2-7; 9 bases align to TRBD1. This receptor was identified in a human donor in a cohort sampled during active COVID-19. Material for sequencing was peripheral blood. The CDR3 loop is CASSRDLGQGREQYF. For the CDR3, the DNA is TGTGCCAGCAGCCGGGATCTGGGACAGGGTCGCGAGCAGTACTTC. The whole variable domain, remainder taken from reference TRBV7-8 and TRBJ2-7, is GAGVSQSPRYKVAKRGQDVALRCDPISGHVSLFWYQQALGQGPEFLTYFQNEAQLDKSGLPSDRFFAERPEGSVSTLKIQRTQQEDSAVYLCASSRDLGQGREQYFGPGTRLTVT.